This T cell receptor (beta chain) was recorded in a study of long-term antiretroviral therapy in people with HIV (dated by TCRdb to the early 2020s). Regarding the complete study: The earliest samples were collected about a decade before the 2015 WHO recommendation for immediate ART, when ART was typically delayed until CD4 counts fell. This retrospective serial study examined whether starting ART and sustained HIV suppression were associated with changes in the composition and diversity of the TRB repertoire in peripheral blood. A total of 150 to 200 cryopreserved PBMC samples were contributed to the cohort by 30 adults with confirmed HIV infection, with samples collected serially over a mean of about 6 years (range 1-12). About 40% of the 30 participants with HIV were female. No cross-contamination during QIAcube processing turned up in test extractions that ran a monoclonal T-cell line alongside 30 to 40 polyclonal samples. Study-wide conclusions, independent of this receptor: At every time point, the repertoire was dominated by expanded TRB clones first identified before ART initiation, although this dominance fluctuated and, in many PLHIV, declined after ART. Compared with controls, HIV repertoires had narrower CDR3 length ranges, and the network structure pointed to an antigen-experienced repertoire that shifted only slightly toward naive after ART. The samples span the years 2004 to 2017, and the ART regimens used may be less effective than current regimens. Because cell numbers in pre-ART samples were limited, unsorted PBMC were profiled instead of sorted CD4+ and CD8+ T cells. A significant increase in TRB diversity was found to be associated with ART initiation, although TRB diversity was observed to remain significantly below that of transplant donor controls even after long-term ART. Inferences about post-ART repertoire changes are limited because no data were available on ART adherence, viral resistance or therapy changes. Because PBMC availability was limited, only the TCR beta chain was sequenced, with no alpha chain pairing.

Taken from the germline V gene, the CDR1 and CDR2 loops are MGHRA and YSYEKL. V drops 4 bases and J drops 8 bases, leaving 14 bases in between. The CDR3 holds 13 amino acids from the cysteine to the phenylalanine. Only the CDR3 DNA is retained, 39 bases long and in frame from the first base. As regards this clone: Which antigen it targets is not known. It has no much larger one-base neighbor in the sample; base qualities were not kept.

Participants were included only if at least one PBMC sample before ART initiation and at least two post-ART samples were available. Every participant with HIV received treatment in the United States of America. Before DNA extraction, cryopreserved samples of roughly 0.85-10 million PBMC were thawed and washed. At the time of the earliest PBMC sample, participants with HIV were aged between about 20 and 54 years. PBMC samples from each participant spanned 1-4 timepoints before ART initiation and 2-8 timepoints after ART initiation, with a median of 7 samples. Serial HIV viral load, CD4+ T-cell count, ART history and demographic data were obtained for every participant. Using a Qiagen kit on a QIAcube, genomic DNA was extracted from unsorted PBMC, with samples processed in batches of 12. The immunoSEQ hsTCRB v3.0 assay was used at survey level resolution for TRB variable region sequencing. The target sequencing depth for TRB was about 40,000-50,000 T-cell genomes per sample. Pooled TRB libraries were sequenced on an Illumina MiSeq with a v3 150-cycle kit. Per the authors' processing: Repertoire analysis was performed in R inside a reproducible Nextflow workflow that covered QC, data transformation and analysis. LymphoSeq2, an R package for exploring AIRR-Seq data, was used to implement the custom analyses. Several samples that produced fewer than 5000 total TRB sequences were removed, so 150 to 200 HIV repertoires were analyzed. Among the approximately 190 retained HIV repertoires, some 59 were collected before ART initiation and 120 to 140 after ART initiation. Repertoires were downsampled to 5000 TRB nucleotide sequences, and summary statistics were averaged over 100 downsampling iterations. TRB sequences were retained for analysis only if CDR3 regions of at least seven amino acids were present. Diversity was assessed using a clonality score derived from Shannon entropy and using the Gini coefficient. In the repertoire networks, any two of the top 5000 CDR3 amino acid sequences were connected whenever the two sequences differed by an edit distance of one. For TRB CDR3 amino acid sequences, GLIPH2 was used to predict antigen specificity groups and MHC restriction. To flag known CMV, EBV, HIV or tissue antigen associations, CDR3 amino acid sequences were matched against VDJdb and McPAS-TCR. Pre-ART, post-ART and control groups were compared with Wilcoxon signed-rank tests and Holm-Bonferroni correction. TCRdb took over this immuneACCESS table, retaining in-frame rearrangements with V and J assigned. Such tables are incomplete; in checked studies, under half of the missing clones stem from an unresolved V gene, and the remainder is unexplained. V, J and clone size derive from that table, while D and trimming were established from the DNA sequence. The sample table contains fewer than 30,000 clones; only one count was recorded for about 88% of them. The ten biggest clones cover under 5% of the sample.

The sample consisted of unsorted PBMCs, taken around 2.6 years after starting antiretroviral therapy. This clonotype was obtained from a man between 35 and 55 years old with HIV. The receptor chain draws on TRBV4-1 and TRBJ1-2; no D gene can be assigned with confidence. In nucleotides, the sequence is TGCGCCAGCAGCCCCGGACTTATGCGGGGCTACACCTTC. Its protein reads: CASSPGLMRGYTF.